Listed below are T cell receptor beta chains from one sample, sequenced in a study of cytomegalovirus exposure and HLA in healthy donors. TCRdb keeps only in-frame clones here, not all; method: immunoSEQ multiplex PCR. The sample has around 210,000 clones, roughly 80% seen once. The source material was PBMCs. These receptors came from a woman in her 30s in good health and CMV-seronegative. Each CDR3 is given with its conserved first and last residue. A D gene is named only where the DNA matches it firmly. Size is stated for part of the rows, as once, few or many counts, or as a class when the clone is expanded.

cdr3_length j_call v_call clone_size d_call cdr3_aa cdr3_nt
15 TRBJ2-3 TRBV14 NA NA CASSQYRFPTDTQYF TGTGCCAGCAGCCAATACCGGTTTCCCACAGATACGCAGTATTTT
13 TRBJ2-7 TRBV18 NA NA CASSPGAVNEQYF TGTGCCAGCTCACCGGGGGCAGTAAACGAGCAGTACTTC
14 TRBJ2-3 TRBV10-3 NA TRBD2 CAAREGLLGDTQYF TGTGCCGCTAGGGAGGGGTTGCTGGGAGATACGCAGTATTTT
16 TRBJ2-5 TRBV28 NA TRBD2 CASTLGLAGAGETQYF TGTGCCAGCACCCTCGGACTAGCGGGAGCTGGAGAGACCCAGTACTTC
14 TRBJ2-2 TRBV18 NA TRBD1 CASSPMTGIGELFF TGTGCCAGCTCCCCAATGACAGGGATCGGGGAGCTGTTTTTT
17 TRBJ2-7 TRBV19 NA TRBD1 CASSFGTGGRLSDEQYF TGTGCCAGTAGTTTTGGAACAGGGGGCCGGCTCAGCGACGAGCAGTACTTC
15 TRBJ2-2 TRBV11-3 NA NA CASSLVAGSDGELFF TGTGCCAGCAGCTTAGTAGCAGGGTCGGACGGGGAGCTGTTTTTT
18 TRBJ2-1 TRBV11-2 once TRBD2 CASSLNLGREGPHNEQFF TGTGCCAGCAGCTTAAACCTAGGGCGGGAGGGCCCCCACAATGAGCAGTTCTTC
16 TRBJ2-7 TRBV19 NA TRBD1 CASSPTGGGEPYEQYF TGTGCCAGTAGTCCCACAGGGGGCGGGGAGCCCTACGAGCAGTACTTC
16 TRBJ2-7 TRBV7-6 NA TRBD1 CASSLAGTELPYEQYF TGTGCCAGCAGCTTAGCCGGGACAGAGCTACCCTACGAGCAGTACTTC
12 TRBJ2-7 TRBV30 NA NA CAWTTGSYEQYF TGTGCCTGGACAACGGGATCCTACGAGCAGTACTTC
16 TRBJ1-5 TRBV18 NA TRBD1 CASSSRDRGPNQPQHF TGTGCCAGCTCCTCCCGTGACAGGGGGCCCAATCAGCCCCAGCATTTT
15 TRBJ2-7 TRBV30 NA NA CAWSISLDTAYEQYF TGTGCCTGGAGTATATCCTTGGACACCGCCTACGAGCAGTACTTC
15 TRBJ1-2 TRBV4-1 NA TRBD1 CASSQGGQINYGYTF TGCGCCAGCAGCCAGGGGGGACAGATTAACTATGGCTACACCTTC
12 TRBJ2-1 TRBV4-1 NA NA CASSQERGEQFF TGCGCCAGCAGCCAAGAAAGGGGGGAGCAGTTCTTC
15 TRBJ1-4 TRBV11-2 NA NA CASSLGARVGEKLFF TGTGCCAGCAGCTTAGGCGCGCGGGTGGGAGAAAAACTGTTTTTT
13 TRBJ1-2 TRBV28 NA NA CASSLRQGHRYTF TGTGCCAGCAGTTTAAGGCAGGGTCACCGCTACACCTTC
13 TRBJ2-6 TRBV15 NA NA CATIGAGANVLTF TGTGCCACCATCGGGGCTGGGGCCAACGTCCTGACTTTC
15 TRBJ2-5 TRBV5-1 NA TRBD2 CASSAFAGVTETQYF TGCGCCAGCAGCGCCTTCGCGGGAGTGACAGAGACCCAGTACTTC
15 TRBJ2-5 TRBV15 NA TRBD2 CATRSGGAIWETQYF TGTGCCACCAGAAGCGGGGGGGCCATCTGGGAGACCCAGTACTTC
11 TRBJ1-1 TRBV7-9 NA NA CSSSVGLGAFF TGTTCCAGCAGCGTGGGACTTGGGGCTTTCTTT
11 TRBJ1-3 TRBV5-1 once NA CASPAGNTIYF TGCGCCAGCCCTGCTGGAAACACCATATATTTT
13 TRBJ1-1 TRBV7-2 few TRBD1 CASGMGQQTRAFF TGTGCCAGCGGCATGGGACAGCAGACTAGGGCTTTCTTT
15 TRBJ2-2 TRBV27 NA NA CASSLGSSNTGELFF TGTGCCAGCAGTTTGGGCAGTTCGAACACCGGGGAGCTGTTTTTT
14 TRBJ1-2 TRBV28 NA NA CASSPPPPTDGYTF TGTGCCAGCAGTCCCCCACCTCCGACAGATGGCTACACCTTC
13 TRBJ1-2 TRBV5-4 NA NA CASSLSGSRGYTF TGTGCCAGCAGCTTGTCAGGGTCACGGGGCTACACCTTC
17 TRBJ2-1 TRBV10-3 NA TRBD2 CAISPGTSGGLNNEQFF TGTGCCATCAGTCCCGGGACTAGCGGGGGTCTAAACAATGAGCAGTTCTTC
12 TRBJ2-7 TRBV10-2 NA NA CASSDTYYEQYF TGCGCCAGCAGTGACACATACTACGAGCAGTACTTC
15 TRBJ2-1 TRBV2 few NA CASRLQGLRGNEQFF TGTGCCAGCAGACTCCAGGGTCTCAGGGGCAATGAGCAGTTCTTC
13 TRBJ2-5 TRBV10-2 NA TRBD1 CASATGGDETQYF TGCGCCAGCGCGACAGGGGGTGACGAGACCCAGTACTTC
14 TRBJ1-1 TRBV7-9 once NA CASSLLWGSQEAFF TGTGCCAGCAGCTTACTATGGGGCTCCCAGGAGGCTTTCTTT
15 TRBJ1-3 TRBV28 once NA CASSSRGLTGNTIYF TGTGCCAGCAGTTCCCGAGGTCTCACTGGAAACACCATATATTTT
14 TRBJ1-5 TRBV19 NA NA CASSIYVSNQPQHF TGTGCCAGTAGTATCTATGTGAGCAATCAGCCCCAGCATTTT
15 TRBJ2-7 TRBV6-6 few TRBD2 CASSYRLAGAYEQYF TGTGCCAGCAGTTACAGACTAGCGGGAGCCTACGAGCAGTACTTC
13 TRBJ2-2 TRBV7-2 few NA CASSPWSTGELFF TGTGCCAGCAGCCCCTGGAGTACCGGGGAGCTGTTTTTT
16 TRBJ2-1 TRBV5-4 once NA CASSLSSVGSYNEQFF TGTGCCAGCAGCTTGAGTAGCGTGGGCTCCTACAATGAGCAGTTCTTC
12 TRBJ1-1 TRBV2 NA NA CASRPTNTEAFF TGTGCCAGCAGGCCGACTAACACTGAAGCTTTCTTT
21 TRBJ2-2 TRBV4-2 NA TRBD2 CASSLALNLAGLAYDTGELFF TGTGCCAGCAGCCTAGCCCTCAACTTGGCGGGACTAGCGTACGACACCGGGGAGCTGTTTTTT
12 TRBJ2-2 TRBV29-1 NA NA CSVEHGTGELFF TGCAGCGTTGAGCACGGGACCGGGGAGCTGTTTTTT
15 TRBJ1-1 TRBV5-1 few NA CASSSPERAGAEAFF TGCGCCAGCAGCTCACCCGAGAGGGCCGGCGCTGAAGCTTTCTTT
15 TRBJ2-1 TRBV28 few NA CASEEGSSSYNEQFF TGTGCCAGCGAAGAAGGGAGTAGCTCCTACAATGAGCAGTTCTTC
11 TRBJ2-7 TRBV7-9 NA NA CASSISYEQYF TGTGCCAGCAGCATATCCTACGAGCAGTACTTC
16 TRBJ1-1 TRBV5-4 NA NA CASSLEWYREGTEAFF TGTGCCAGCAGCTTGGAATGGTACAGGGAGGGAACTGAAGCTTTCTTT
13 TRBJ1-1 TRBV5-1 NA NA CASSFKRDTEAFF TGCGCCAGCAGCTTTAAGCGGGACACTGAGGCTTTCTTT